The TCR beta chain described here comes from a study of blood T cells in healthy people across ages. The V gene's germline CDR1 is SGHRS and CDR2 YFSETQ. V was trimmed by 2 bases and J by 0 bases, leaving 12 bases between them. The CDR3 contains 16 residues. Through a sample-barcoded 5' primer and a J-beta primer mix, a second PCR was run for about 6 to 12 cycles. A single record per CDR3 protein comes from TCRdb applying MiXCR to the 5' RACE reads. Among 1.8 million or so distinct CDR3 sequences listed, around 40% were seen once. This chain connects TRBV5-1 to TRBJ2-1, with unresolved D. This TCR was sampled from a human donor in good health. Sequencing was done on a sample of blood. The CDR3 nucleotides are TGCGCCAGCAGCTTTCCGACTGTAAGCTCCTACAATGAGCAGTTCTTC. This gives the protein CASSFPTVSSYNEQFF.